This record concerns one T cell receptor (beta chain) sequence. Per the original data handling: Reference gene primer amplification in the assay estimated nucleated cell counts. Only in-frame clones appear in the TCRdb table, and some are missing; sequencing was by immunoSEQ multiplex PCR. The DNA was the basis for D and trimming; V, J and clone size are from that table. The sample contains fewer than 400,000 clones, nearly 90% of which appear only once. The sample comes from a study of blood T cell repertoires in COVID-19. Study summary: Spain, Italy and the United States supplied samples that represented acute and convalescent COVID-19. Sources were T cells, B-cell-depleted T cells, or PBMCs; the material itself was cDNA or gDNA.

Trimming pared 4 bases from V and 8 bases from J, leaving 17 bases between. Looked up from germline, CDR1 is MNHEY and CDR2 is SVGAGI. The CDR3 contains 14 residues. The source is a woman younger than 45 with COVID-19, enrolled during active disease. Sequencing used peripheral blood. The chain links TRBV6-5 to TRBJ1-2; D is unresolved. The CDR3 region has the DNA TGTGCCAGCAGTTTTTCACAGAGCCGATACGGCTACACCTTC. Its protein is CASSFSQSRYGYTF.